The sequence of this T cell receptor beta chain was determined in a study of blood T cell repertoires in COVID-19 (dated by TCRdb to 2020 to 2021). Turning to the overall study: Samples covering the acute and convalescent phases of COVID-19 were provided by collaborators in the United States, Italy and Spain. Samples came from the ongoing ImmuneRACE study (first 160 participants) plus 1,254 subjects from 6 global collaborators. The material from the prospective study consisted of cDNA or gDNA derived from T cells, B-cell-depleted T cells, or PBMCs. The dataset comprised deeply sampled blood TCRbeta repertoires from subjects exposed to, actively infected with, or recovered from COVID-19. The repertoires were released in a freely available public database intended as a resource for research on the immune response to SARS-CoV-2. HLA class I and class II types, where available, came from metadata supplied by the sample provider rather than from assay-based typing. The sample metadata nearly always contained a de-identified subject ID, COVID-19 status, age in years and sex. Findings and caveats that apply to the study as a whole: Clinical and demographic metadata were provided uncurated, with the amount varying by source and participant.

TCRbeta CDR3 regions were amplified from genomic DNA by means of the immunoSEQ Assay, a bias-controlled multiplex PCR. The authors processed their data as follows. The number of nucleated cells in each sample was estimated from the amplification of reference gene primers within the assay. Sequence reads were collapsed and filtered to measure the absolute abundance of every unique TCRbeta CDR3 rearrangement. Productive Simpson clonality was computed per sample as the square root of Simpson's diversity index over productive rearrangements. TCRdb obtained this table from immuneACCESS and retained in-frame rearrangements with V and J assigned. These tables miss some clones; where compared with another copy, unresolved V genes account for less than half of the shortfall, and the remainder is unexplained. Clone size and the V and J calls come from that table; the DNA yielded D and trimming. This sample lists more than 80,000 clones; 70% to 85% were detected once. The ten biggest clones cover 11% to 15% of the sample.

V is clipped by 0 bases and J by 8 bases, and the sequence between their germline boundaries is 16 bases long. The CDR3 runs 16 amino acids, cysteine and phenylalanine included. The kept DNA is CDR3 alone, 48 bases in frame from the first base. Reading the germline V gene (reference sequence) gives CDR1 MNHEY and CDR2 SMNVEV. Collaborating institutions collected whole blood in K2EDTA tubes following their own protocols. Collaborator samples were shipped for TCRbeta analysis as frozen whole blood, isolated PBMCs, or DNA extracted from either sample type. Regarding this clone: Its binding antigen is unknown. Base qualities are missing; no much larger clone stands one base away.

The sample was peripheral blood. The sequence came from a woman between 55 and 75 years old with acute or convalescent COVID-19. The V and J segments used are TRBV27 and TRBJ1-4; matching of 6 bases hints at TRBD1 as the D gene. The DNA sequence is TGTGCCAGCAGTTTATCATGGGGGCAGGGTGGCGAAAAACTGTTTTTT. Translation gives CASSLSWGQGGEKLFF.